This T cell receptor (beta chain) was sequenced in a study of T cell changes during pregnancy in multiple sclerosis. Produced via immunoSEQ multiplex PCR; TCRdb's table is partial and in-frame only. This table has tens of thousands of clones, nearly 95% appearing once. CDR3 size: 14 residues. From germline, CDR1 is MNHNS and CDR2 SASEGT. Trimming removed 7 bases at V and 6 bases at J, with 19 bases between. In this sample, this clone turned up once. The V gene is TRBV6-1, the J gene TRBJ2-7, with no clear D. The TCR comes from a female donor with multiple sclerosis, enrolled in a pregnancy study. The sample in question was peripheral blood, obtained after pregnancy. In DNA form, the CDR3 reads TGTGCCAGCAACCCTGTGCTAGACCCGGGCGAGCAGTACTTC. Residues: CASNPVLDPGEQYF.